A single T cell receptor beta chain is shown here with its context. Its antigen remains undetermined. Base qualities are not recorded, but no much larger clone differs from it by a single base. This sample was included in a study of regulatory T cells in long-lasting Graves disease (dated by TCRdb to 2020 to 2023). Broadly, across the study: Newly diagnosed Graves' disease patients had taken antithyroid drugs for less than 3 months. A total of around 35 samples underwent TCR sequencing, from about 13 patients with persistent Graves' disease and 20 patients with newly diagnosed Graves' disease. Patients with persistent Graves' disease were compared with patients with newly diagnosed Graves' disease using TCR sequencing and RNA sequencing of peripheral blood. The study took place in China and was registered as a clinical trial. General conclusions and limits of the study: Preferential use of TRBV28, TRBJ1-2 and TRBJ2-5 was observed in persistent disease, whereas TRBV20-1 and TRBJ2-1 were favored in newly diagnosed disease. Patients with persistent disease shared more public clonotypes (fewer than 3,000) than newly diagnosed patients did (nearly 1,000). Only the TCR beta chain was sequenced and analyzed. Because the primary lesion, thyroid tissue, could not be accessed, the study looked at peripheral blood alone. The authors noted that the small sample size was a limitation that may lower accuracy. Compared with newly diagnosed patients, patients with persistent Graves' disease had lower TCR Shannon entropy and fewer highly expanded clones, which suggests clonal expansion.

The V and J ends are trimmed by 8 bases and 8 bases, leaving 15 bases between them. Its CDR3 holds 12 amino acids, cysteine through phenylalanine. Only the CDR3 DNA is retained, 36 bases long and in frame from the first base. Sequences SEHNR (CDR1) and FQNEAQ (CDR2) are obtained from the germline V gene (reference sequence). What this sample's time point label stands for: newly diagnosed GD, antithyroid drugs for less than 3 months. RNA was extracted from PBMCs in TRIzol for both TCR sequencing and RNA sequencing. The diagnosis of Graves' disease was made according to American Thyroid Association guidelines. Recruitment of patients was carried out at an endocrinology department in Xi'an, China. Each patient gave approximately 10 milliliters of peripheral blood, collected in an EDTA anticoagulant tube. PBMCs were isolated by Ficoll Paque Plus density gradient separation without further T cell sorting. RNA quality was checked with an Agilent 2100 Bioanalyzer and agarose gel, and concentration with a NanoDrop 2000.

The library was generated by multiplex PCR. Sequencing was performed on an Illumina HiSeq 4000. iRepertoire HTBI primers and Arm-PCR amplification of CDR3 regions were used to construct TCR beta libraries. PCR products were gel purified before sequencing. The authors' analysis ran thus. Gene usage analysis of CDR3 amino acid clonotypes used the roughly 62 TRBV and around 13 TRBJ segments found across samples. COPE and FqMerger were used to merge the filtered high-quality paired reads into contigs. Contigs were aligned with BLAST to IMGT TRBV, TRBD and TRBJ reference genes, and CDR3 was defined per IMGT. Any clonotype with a frequency above 0.1% was classified as a highly expanded clone. Shannon entropy was used to measure repertoire diversity, and the Gini coefficient was used to measure V-J evenness. Public clonotypes were defined as clonotypes shared by more than one individual. In-frame beta chains were kept once TCRdb had trimmed the public reads at Q25 with fastp and called clones with MiXCR. Rows with one shared CDR3 protein collapse into an entry with the most common genes and DNA. TCRdb, not the authors, supplied the V and J calls. The table for this sample lists about 440,000 distinct CDR3 sequences; around 17% of them were counted only once. The ten largest account for 23% of the sample.

These data were also reused for a study on T cells in Graves' hyperthyroidism and ophthalmopathy. Taken from the second paper: Graves' hyperthyroidism was defined as stable when no progression to ophthalmopathy occurred over 18 months of follow-up. Hyperthyroidism patients were newly diagnosed, had a disease duration of under 2 months, and were aged 18 to 65 years. The study excluded patients with uncontrolled infections, other autoimmune diseases, pregnancy or lactation. Diagnoses relied on clinical symptoms, serum thyroxine and TRAb, thyroid ultrasound and orbital computed tomography. For the first round of RT-PCR on the TCR CDR3, the HTBI primer set was used together with the Qiagen OneStep RT-PCR kit. Most expanded thyroid clonotypes (frequency above 0.001) were also detected in blood, a finding suggesting that blood repertoires may reflect thyroid immune responses. In cross-validation, a model built on a 13 V-J signature told ophthalmopathy apart from stable hyperthyroidism with less than 90% sensitivity and around 83% specificity, and in testing the same model reached 80%/75%. During validation, the model predicted progression to ophthalmopathy a median of roughly six months ahead of onset, with more than 60% sensitivity and 72% to 80% specificity. TCR V-J signatures able to tell the groups apart were searched for in a discovery cohort of about a hundred patients, of whom 40 to 45 had Graves' ophthalmopathy and 57 had stable Graves' hyperthyroidism. Whether ophthalmopathy could be predicted prospectively was tested in an independent validation cohort made up of under 20 hyperthyroidism patients plus 17 patients who later progressed to ophthalmopathy. The 90 or so discovery patients were randomly split 7:3 into training and test sets. In addition, the study compared T-cell repertoires in thyroid tissue and in blood from 6 or 7 Graves' hyperthyroidism patients. Once sampling was done, hyperthyroidism patients were given methimazole at a starting dose of 30 mg daily, whereas ophthalmopathy patients were given high-dose intravenous methylprednisolone. Libraries were constructed in a second round of multiplex PCR, after which size selection and purification were carried out. The libraries were sequenced on an Illumina HiSeq2000 using paired-end 100 bp reads. SOAPnuke was used to process the raw data, with reads discarded if the reads contained adapters or uncalled bases, had a mean Phred below 15, or lacked an exact constant-primer or identifier match. High-quality paired reads were merged with COPE v1.2.5, and unique nucleotide sequences were defined as clonotypes. MiTCR v1.1 was used to align the clonotypes against IMGT TRBV, TRBD and TRBJ reference segments. The analysis included only V-J combinations with a frequency above 0.0001, which together covered approximately 99% of the repertoires. A TCS score was defined as the ratio between F50 (clonal expansion) and ExV (chaos), using BLOSUM62-based TCRdist between CDR3 peptides within each V-J. Welch's t-statistics and random forest reduced 514 V-J features to 13, which were used in a naive Bayes classifier (R e1071). No statistical method was used to set the sample size in advance, and investigators knew the group allocation. The paper describes TCR Vbeta CDR3 sequencing of 135 peripheral blood samples, made up of 43 ophthalmopathy patients, 70 to 75 hyperthyroidism patients and 17 progressor patients.

This clonotype originated in a woman aged 18-29 years with Graves disease. Donor details come from another sample of the same person, matched by shared clones. Sequencing was performed on peripheral blood mononuclear cells (PBMCs), taken at new diagnosis, from a patient treated with antithyroid drugs. This sequence uses TRBV7-9 and TRBJ1-2; the D segment cannot be called with confidence. This receptor has the CDR3 CASGAKVGGYTF. The bases are TGTGCCAGCGGAGCCAAAGTAGGCGGCTACACCTTC. The full variable domain, completed from the reference TRBV7-9 and TRBJ1-2 proteins outside the CDR3, reads DTGVSQNPRHKITKRGQNVTFRCDPISEHNRLYWYRQTLGQGPEFLTYFQNEAQLEKSRLLSDRFSAERPKGSFSTLEIQRTEQGDSAMYLCASGAKVGGYTFGSGTRLTVV.